The next 31 T cell receptor beta chains were all read from a single sample in a study of Ad26.COV2.S vaccination and SARS-CoV-2 variants. The data were produced by immunoSEQ multiplex PCR, yet TCRdb's version contains in-frame clones alone and is incomplete. The sample consists of roughly 410,000 clones, under 90% of them appearing once. Treatment: about 20 received Ad26.COV2.S at low or high dose, single or two shots; 5 received placebo; per-sample allocation not given. Vaccine and placebo recipients were sampled on day 63 after the first injection. This specimen was peripheral blood, taken in a trial of Ad26.COV2.S vaccine versus placebo. These TCRs come from a person between 18 and 65 years old who received the Ad26.COV2.S COVID-19 vaccine or a placebo.

The J gene is TRBJ2-3, the V gene TRBV7-9; D not resolved. The germline V and J ends were trimmed by 7 bases and 7 bases, with 9 bases remaining between them. Germline CDR1 reads SEHNR; CDR2 reads FQNEAQ (reference sequence). The CDR3 totals 11 residues. The CDR3 spells CASTGSNTQYF. CDR3 sequence (DNA): TGTGCCAGCACCGGGTCAAATACGCAGTATTTT. The full variable domain, in which reference TRBV7-9 and TRBJ2-3 provide the parts outside the CDR3, is DTGVSQNPRHKITKRGQNVTFRCDPISEHNRLYWYRQTLGQGPEFLTYFQNEAQLEKSRLLSDRFSAERPKGSFSTLEIQRTEQGDSAMYLCASTGSNTQYFGPGTRLTVL.

This chain links TRBV6-5 with TRBJ2-5; 7 bases agree with TRBD1. The V gene end was trimmed by 5 bases and the J gene end by 3 bases; junction bases not matched to a gene: 6. Germline CDR1 reads MNHEY; CDR2 reads SVGAGI. The CDR3 spans 14 residues. The CDR3: CASSPGQNKETQYF. CDR3 in DNA: TGTGCCAGCAGTCCGGGACAGAACAAAGAGACCCAGTACTTC.

The chain links TRBV5-1 to TRBJ1-1; perhaps TRBD1 as D (6 bases). Germline V gene lookup returns CDR1 SGHRS and CDR2 YFSETQ. Trimming cost V 0 bases and J 6 bases, with 12 bases left between them. This CDR3 has 14 amino acids. CDR3 nucleotides: TGCGCCAGCAGCTTGGTGACAGGAGACTCTGAAGCTTTCTTT. It translates to CASSLVTGDSEAFF.

The rearrangement links TRBV25-1 to TRBJ1-6, with D possibly matching TRBD1 (6 bases). V lost 1 base to trimming and J lost 9 bases, with 13 bases between them. Germline CDR1 and CDR2: MGHDK and SYGVNS. The CDR3 contains 15 residues. This CDR3 reads CASSESQGWGSPLHF. The CDR3 DNA reads as TGTGCCAGCAGTGAATCACAGGGATGGGGTTCACCCCTCCACTTT.

V gene TRBV9 combines with J gene TRBJ1-2; D possibly corresponds to TRBD1 (5 bases). There are 12 residues in the CDR3. Looked up from germline, CDR1 is SGDLS and CDR2 is YYNGEE. The germline V and J ends were trimmed by 0 bases and 11 bases, with 11 bases remaining between them. The DNA for the CDR3 is TGTGCCAGCAGCGTAGGGTACGGGGGTTACACCTTC. Protein product: CASSVGYGGYTF.

The CDR3 sequence: CASTSGGATDTQYF. DNA of the CDR3: TGTGCCAGCACTAGCGGGGGGGCGACAGATACGCAGTATTTT. V is TRBV6-5 and J is TRBJ2-3, with 12 bases lining up with TRBD2. J gave up 3 bases and V 7 bases, and 2 bases lay outside the gene matches. The germline CDR1 and CDR2 sequences are MNHEY and SVGAGI. This CDR3 region has 14 residues.

The rearrangement uses TRBV4-1 and TRBJ2-4; a weak D match, TRBD2 (6 bases). The CDR3 sequence is 16 residues long. Germline CDR1 is MGHRA and CDR2 is YSYEKL. Trimming took 0 bases from V and 7 from J, leaving 16 bases between them. CDR3 residues: CASSQDLLWGRNIQYF. CDR3 coding DNA: TGCGCCAGCAGCCAAGATCTGTTATGGGGGAGGAACATTCAGTACTTC.

The rearrangement links TRBV7-9 to TRBJ2-3; maybe TRBD2 (5 bases). In germline, CDR1 is SEHNR, CDR2 FQNEAQ (reference sequence). This CDR3 has 15 amino acids. Trimming pared 5 bases from V and 0 bases from J, leaving 12 bases between. The CDR3 loop is CASSLSVSSTDTQYF. The CDR3 nucleotides are TGTGCCAGCAGCCTTAGCGTTTCTAGCACAGATACGCAGTATTTT.

This clone has a single count. A much bigger clone sits one base away, suggesting this may be a read error. This sequence joins TRBV6-4 and TRBJ1-1; D call uncertain. Germline lookup yields CDR1 MRHNA and CDR2 SNTAGT. V lost 6 bases to trimming and J lost 0 bases, with 8 bases between them. This CDR3 has 13 residues. The CDR3 DNA reads TGTGCCAGCAGCAAGGAGGTGAACACTGAAGCTTTCTTT. Amino acids: CASSKEVNTEAFF.

In nucleotides, the CDR3 is TGTGCCAGCAGTAAAAGTGGGACAGGGCTCGGTGGCTACACCTTC. Encoded protein: CASSKSGTGLGGYTF. The rearrangement uses TRBV6-5 and TRBJ1-2; 9 bases are a match to TRBD1. Unmatched junction bases numbered 11, after V lost 5 bases and J lost 7 bases. Germline-derived CDR1 and CDR2 are MNHEY and SVGAGI. This CDR3 region has 15 residues.

The V gene is TRBV4-1, the J gene TRBJ2-7, with D perhaps matching TRBD2 (6 bases). Trimming shortened V by 0 bases and J by 0 bases, and 18 bases separated the two germline ends. Germline CDR1 is MGHRA and CDR2 is YSYEKL. This CDR3 contains 18 residues. The CDR3 coding sequence is TGCGCCAGCAGCCAAGATCGGGGGAGACAGCTATTCTCCTACGAGCAGTACTTC. Protein: CASSQDRGRQLFSYEQYF.

J is TRBJ1-4 and V is TRBV3-1 (or the pseudogene TRBV3-2); 8 positions match TRBD1. This CDR3 is built from 16 residues. V lost 1 base, J lost 5 bases, and 6 bases stayed unmatched. Germline V gives CDR1 LGHDT, CDR2 YNNKEL (reference sequence). The CDR3 sequence: CASSQGRGRGNEKLFF. CDR3 bases: TGTGCCAGCAGCCAAGGCAGGGGGCGTGGGAATGAAAAACTGTTTTTT.

The gene calls are TRBV27 and TRBJ2-5; D may be TRBD1 (7 bases). There are 14 residues in the CDR3. The V and J ends lost 4 bases and 1 base respectively, with 10 bases between them. Germline V gene lookup returns CDR1 MNHEY and CDR2 SMNVEV (reference sequence). CDR3 nucleotide sequence: TGTGCCAGCAGTTGGCGGGACAGCCAAGAGACCCAGTACTTC. Protein product: CASSWRDSQETQYF.

The V call is TRBV5-4, the J call TRBJ1-1, with D perhaps matching TRBD1 (6 bases). Trimming took off 7 bases at V and 4 bases at J, with 17 bases between the two ends. There are 14 residues in the CDR3. The germline gives CDR1 SGHNT, CDR2 YYREEE (reference sequence). The CDR3 protein is CASSTTQGSTEAFF. In nucleotides, the CDR3 is TGTGCCAGCTCAACTACCCAGGGGAGCACTGAAGCTTTCTTT.

The chain is built from TRBV12-3 or TRBV12-4 and TRBJ1-4; D is undetermined. The CDR3 runs to 13 residues. V lost 8 bases and J 5 bases, leaving 12 bases between the germline ends. The CDR3 loop is CASSRQLNEKLFF. In DNA form, the CDR3 reads TGTGCCAGCTCGCGGCAGTTAAATGAAAAACTGTTTTTT.

The V and J genes are TRBV6-5 and TRBJ2-5; either TRBD1 or TRBD2 may supply D (5 bases each). Trimming removed 6 bases from V and 1 base from J, with 15 bases in between. This CDR3 is 15 amino acids long. The germline V gene has CDR1 MNHEY and CDR2 SVGAGI. CDR3 sequence reads: CASRTTGQFQETQYF. The CDR3 DNA reads TGTGCCAGCAGGACCACGGGGCAGTTCCAAGAGACCCAGTACTTC.

This clone was counted only a few times. The chain is built from TRBV25-1 and TRBJ1-3, with a tentative D call TRBD1 (5 bases). Trimming pared 1 base from V and 6 bases from J, leaving 10 bases between. The CDR3 totals 14 residues. CDR1 is MGHDK and CDR2 is SYGVNS in the germline V gene. This chain's CDR3 is CASSEWGGVNTIYF. CDR3 nucleotide sequence: TGTGCCAGCAGTGAATGGGGCGGGGTAAACACCATATATTTT.

V gene TRBV15 combines with J gene TRBJ2-7; D ambiguous. The CDR3 is 15 residues long. V lost 0 bases and J 3 bases, leaving 12 bases between the germline ends. Germline V CDR1 and CDR2: LNHNV, YYDKDF (reference sequence). The CDR3 sequence is CATSREATARYEQYF. DNA of the CDR3: TGTGCCACCAGCAGAGAAGCGACGGCCCGCTACGAGCAGTACTTC.

This clone appeared a single time. Distinct nucleotide sequences in the sample also encode this CDR3. V gene TRBV19 combines with J gene TRBJ2-1; D unclear. Germline assignment: CDR1 LNHDA and CDR2 SQIVND (reference sequence). The CDR3 totals 12 residues. V was clipped by 5 bases and J by 4 bases, with 6 bases between them. The CDR3 here is CASSDGYNEQFF. The CDR3 bases are TGTGCCAGTAGTGACGGATACAATGAGCAGTTCTTC.

This clone appeared a single time. The chain's CDR3 is CASSYVRGTEQFF. In DNA, the CDR3 is TGTGCCAGCAGTTACGTTCGGGGGACTGAGCAGTTCTTC. The chain is built from TRBV6-5 and TRBJ2-1, with D perhaps matching TRBD2 (6 bases). CDR3 size: 13 residues. V dropped 2 bases and J dropped 9 bases, with 11 bases sitting between them. CDR1 and CDR2 from the germline V gene are MNHEY and SVGAGI.

The V and J genes are TRBV6-2 or TRBV6-3 and TRBJ1-2; tentative D call: TRBD1 (5 bases). V lost 3 bases, J lost 8 bases, and 7 bases lay in between. The CDR3 has 11 residues. Looked up from germline, CDR1 is MNHEY and CDR2 is SVGEGT. The CDR3 loop reads CASSYQGGYTF. The DNA for the CDR3 is TGTGCCAGCAGTTATCAGGGCGGCTACACCTTC.

The chain links TRBV7-2 to TRBJ2-2; perhaps TRBD1 as D (5 bases). There are 15 residues in the CDR3. CDR1 and CDR2 (germline): SGHTA, FQGNSA. The ends were cut back, 1 base at V and 5 bases at J, with 11 bases in the middle. CDR3 loop: CASSLDQGLTGELFF. In DNA, the CDR3 is TGTGCCAGCAGCTTAGATCAGGGTCTAACCGGGGAGCTGTTTTTT.

The V call is TRBV6-6, the J call TRBJ1-5; 7 nucleotides align to TRBD1. Looked up from germline, CDR1 is MNHNY and CDR2 is SVGAGI (reference sequence). V dropped 2 bases and J dropped 4; count of bases not matched to a gene: 8. The CDR3 runs to 16 residues. The CDR3 DNA reads as TGTGCCAGCAGTTACGGGGGACAGCGGGTTAATCAGCCCCAGCATTTT. Its protein is CASSYGGQRVNQPQHF.

The rearrangement links TRBV5-6 to TRBJ1-1, with D possibly matching TRBD1 (6 bases). The CDR3 runs 15 residues. Germline CDR1 is SGHDT and CDR2 is YYEEEE. The V end lost 2 bases, the J end lost 1 base, and 12 bases lay between the germline ends. The chain's CDR3 is CASSFKGGWNTEAFF. DNA for the CDR3: TGTGCCAGCAGCTTTAAGGGGGGTTGGAACACTGAAGCTTTCTTT. Full variable domain (remainder filled in from reference TRBV5-6 and TRBJ1-1): DAGVTQSPTHLIKTRGQQVTLRCSPKSGHDTVSWYQQALGQGPQFIFQYYEEEERQRGNFPDRFSGHQFPNYSSELNVNALLLGDSALYLCASSFKGGWNTEAFFGQGTRLTVV.

The chain is built from TRBV11-3 and TRBJ1-1, with D perhaps matching TRBD1 (5 bases). The germline gives CDR1 SGHNT, CDR2 YENEEA. Trimming took off 2 bases at V and 4 bases at J, with 11 bases between the two ends. The CDR3 runs 14 residues. The DNA of the CDR3 is TGTGCCAGCAGCTTACAGGGTTTGAGCACTGAAGCTTTCTTT. Protein sequence: CASSLQGLSTEAFF. Combining the CDR3 with reference TRBV11-3 and TRBJ1-1 gives the whole variable domain EAGVVQSPRYKIIEKKQPVAFWCNPISGHNTLYWYLQNLGQGPELLIRYENEEAVDDSQLPKDRFSAERLKGVDSTLKIQPAELGDSAVYLCASSLQGLSTEAFFGQGTRLTVV.

This rearrangement joins TRBV14 to TRBJ2-6, with TRBD1 as a possible D gene (6 bases). CDR1 SGHDN and CDR2 FVKESK come from the germline V gene. V dropped 3 bases and J dropped 2 bases, with 11 bases sitting between them. The CDR3 is 16 residues long. CDR3 in DNA: TGTGCCAGCAGCCAGCGTAAGGGGGCTGGGGCCAACGTCCTGACTTTC. Translation: CASSQRKGAGANVLTF.

This sequence joins TRBV6-5 and TRBJ1-2; the match to TRBD1 covers 12 bases. Germline V gives CDR1 MNHEY, CDR2 SVGAGI. Trimming at V came to 0 bases and at J to 10 bases, leaving 3 bases not matched to a gene. The CDR3 contains 14 residues. The CDR3 nucleotides read TGTGCCAGCAGTTACTCGCCGGGACAGGGGGCCTACACCTTC. Translation gives CASSYSPGQGAYTF.

The chain has TRBV6-5 and TRBJ1-2; D perhaps matches TRBD1 (6 bases). Between the trimmed V and J ends, which lost 5 bases and 12 bases, there was a span of 16 bases. Germline values: CDR1 MNHEY, CDR2 SVGAGI. This CDR3 spans 12 amino acids. The CDR3 DNA reads as TGTGCCAGCAGTCCGCGGGGGCTGAAGGACACCTTC. Its protein product is CASSPRGLKDTF.

As to this clone: This specimen includes other DNA sequences encoding the same CDR3. This chain links TRBV2 with TRBJ1-5, with 10 nucleotides matching TRBD1. The CDR3 runs 14 residues. J was trimmed by 6 bases and V by 4 bases; bases with no gene match: 3. CDR1 SNHLY and CDR2 FYNNEI come from the germline V gene. The CDR3 DNA reads TGTGCCAGCAGTGGACAGGGGGCCGGTCAGCCCCAGCATTTT. Protein sequence: CASSGQGAGQPQHF.

V is TRBV6-5 and J is TRBJ2-5; D remains ambiguous. The V gene lost 6 bases and the J gene lost 5 bases, with 13 bases spanning the gap. Germline V gene data show CDR1 as MNHEY and CDR2 as SVGAGI. The CDR3 is 13 residues long. The DNA of the CDR3 is TGTGCCAGCAGGAAACCGGTCGGGGAGACCCAGTACTTC. Amino acids: CASRKPVGETQYF.

Regarding this clone: The same CDR3 is also encoded by other DNA sequences in this sample. This rearrangement joins TRBV9 to TRBJ1-1; no reliable D call. This CDR3 has 13 residues. V was pared by 0 bases and J by 5 bases, with 8 bases between. Germline-derived CDR1 and CDR2 are SGDLS and YYNGEE. Written as DNA, the CDR3 is TGTGCCAGCAGCGTAGACAGCGTGACTGAAGCTTTCTTT. Translation: CASSVDSVTEAFF.